Below are 2 T cell receptor beta chains sequenced from a single sample in a study of graft-versus-host responses after intestinal transplantation (dated by TCRdb to the early 2020s). Library preparation used the immunoSEQ multiplex PCR assay. The immuneACCESS repertoire file appears here via TCRdb, limited to in-frame rearrangements. These files lack a portion of the clones; in checked studies, under half of the deficit traces to unresolved V genes, and the cause of the others is not known. For this sample the table gives roughly 50,000 clones, of which roughly 89% were detected only once. Jointly, the top ten make up approximately 5.5% of the sample. Sequencing was performed on PBMCs, taken approximately 97 weeks after intestinal transplant. All receptors come from a human patient who received an intestinal transplant, so some T cells may come from the graft donor.

J is TRBJ2-2 and V is TRBV10-2; maybe TRBD2 (5 bases). Looked up from germline, CDR1 is WSHSY and CDR2 is SAAADI. The CDR3 runs to 16 residues. V lost 3 bases to trimming and J lost 5 bases, with 16 bases between them. CDR3 region: CASSEEVRTGTGELFF. The CDR3 DNA is TGCGCCAGCAGTGAAGAGGTCCGTACGGGAACCGGGGAGCTGTTTTTT.

The chain has TRBV11-3 and TRBJ2-1; perhaps D is TRBD1 or TRBD2 (7 bases each). Germline values: CDR1 SGHNT, CDR2 YENEEA. The CDR3 totals 15 residues. V was cut by 0 bases and J by 6 bases, with 12 bases left in between. The CDR3: CASSLEQGGFNEQFF. Here the CDR3 DNA reads TGTGCCAGCAGCTTAGAGCAGGGGGGGTTCAATGAGCAGTTCTTC.